This is a list of T cell receptor beta chains from one sample in a study of cytomegalovirus exposure and HLA in healthy donors. Assay used: immunoSEQ multiplex PCR; TCRdb lists only in-frame clones, some missing. The sample yields approximately 150,000 clones, approximately 71% seen once. Sequencing was performed on PBMCs. These receptors originate from a man aged 25-45 years in good health and CMV-seropositive. Both conserved end residues are trimmed from each CDR3.

v_call: TRBV7-9; j_call: TRBJ2-1; cdr3_aa: ASSKGVNEQF
v_call: TRBV7-3; j_call: TRBJ2-1; cdr3_aa: ASSSSRDRLYNEQF
v_call: TRBV9; j_call: TRBJ2-7; cdr3_aa: ASSHGQGVSDEQY
v_call: TRBV4-2; j_call: TRBJ2-7; cdr3_aa: ASSQGGTSGRAEQY
v_call: TRBV28; j_call: TRBJ2-6; cdr3_aa: ATSRAGANVLT
v_call: TRBV6-5; j_call: NA; cdr3_aa: ASGWQNYEQY
v_call: TRBV9; j_call: TRBJ2-7; cdr3_aa: ASSGGLAESYEQY
v_call: TRBV27; j_call: TRBJ2-3; cdr3_aa: ASSLSAGGRAQY
v_call: TRBV9; j_call: TRBJ2-3; cdr3_aa: ASRQSGTDTQY
v_call: TRBV27; j_call: TRBJ1-2; cdr3_aa: ASSLMAGNAYGYT
v_call: TRBV2; j_call: TRBJ2-7; cdr3_aa: ASSEFRGGGYEQY
v_call: TRBV18; j_call: TRBJ2-3; cdr3_aa: ASSPGQGSTDTQY
v_call: TRBV30; j_call: TRBJ1-6; cdr3_aa: AWTGLEYNSPLH
v_call: TRBV6-1; j_call: TRBJ2-5; cdr3_aa: ASSVGTGQETQY
v_call: TRBV7-3; j_call: TRBJ2-1; cdr3_aa: ASSPTGGSYNEQF
v_call: TRBV7-2; j_call: TRBJ1-3; cdr3_aa: ASSLDRASSGNTIY
v_call: TRBV11-3; j_call: TRBJ2-6; cdr3_aa: ASSRQLVGANVLT
v_call: TRBV6-5; j_call: NA; cdr3_aa: ASSYGTSSYEQY
v_call: TRBV19; j_call: TRBJ1-4; cdr3_aa: ASSTLDRDEKLF
v_call: TRBV28; j_call: TRBJ2-1; cdr3_aa: ASDAVGAPPVNEQF
v_call: TRBV10-2; j_call: TRBJ2-1; cdr3_aa: ASGGLAGSSYNEQF
v_call: TRBV19; j_call: TRBJ2-1; cdr3_aa: ASTQRWLAGGVRNEQF
v_call: TRBV2; j_call: TRBJ1-1; cdr3_aa: ASSESGRGAF